Only a few counts were recorded for the clone carrying this T cell receptor beta chain. Use of 60 Vbeta and 13 Jbeta primers characterized the PCR. The protocol was immunoSEQ multiplex PCR, while the TCRdb copy is restricted to in-frame clones and leaves out a portion. The data contain about 200,000 clones, roughly four fifths of them singletons. The data were taken from a study of cytomegalovirus exposure and HLA in healthy donors. Germline values: CDR1 MNHEY, CDR2 SVGAGI. This CDR3 has 13 amino acids. This sequence originates from a woman in her forties or fifties in good health and CMV-seropositive. Sequenced sample: PBMCs. The chain joins TRBV6-5 to TRBJ1-4; TRBD1 aligns across 11 bases. The CDR3 DNA reads TGTGCAGCCGAGGACAGGGGGCGCGAAAAACTGTTTTTT. It yields the protein CAAEDRGREKLFF.